This T cell receptor beta chain comes out of a study of cytomegalovirus exposure and HLA in healthy donors. The length of the CDR3 is 15 residues. The J segment lost 7 bases and the V segment lost 0 bases, leaving 3 bases of the junction unmatched. Germline-derived CDR1 and CDR2 are LGHNA and YSLEER. General study results and limits: Across all donors, roughly uniform sequencing depth was an assumption of the presence/absence analyses. An Asian-associated ancestry cluster reportedly showed fewer N-insertions than the roughly 600-donor mean in a later analysis.

This clone has only a few counts. Antigen unknown. All the people who gave samples were healthy bone marrow donors. The PCR had 60 Vbeta and 13 Jbeta primers. Sequencing used immunoSEQ multiplex PCR; TCRdb keeps in-frame clones, though not all of them. The table has about 63,000 clones, 70% to 85% seen once; the top ten hold less than 3%. What was sequenced was PBMCs. The chain links TRBV4-3 to TRBJ1-6, with TRBD1 identical over 7 bases. The clonotype comes from a woman under 40 in good health and CMV-seronegative. As DNA, the CDR3 is TGCGCCAGCAGCCAAGAGACAGGGTGGAATTCACCCCTCCACTTT. It encodes CASSQETGWNSPLHF.